One and the same sample provided the 14 T cell receptor beta chains below, sequenced in a study of Graves' ophthalmopathy and Graves' hyperthyroidism. RNA transcripts yielded amplified TCR beta CDR3 regions. An opening RT-PCR round employed HTBI primers and preceded a second-round multiplex PCR. TCRdb independently ran MiXCR on the multiplex PCR reads; one entry per CDR3 protein. The sample lists hundreds of thousands of distinct CDR3 sequences; 35% to 50% were seen once. Input material: peripheral blood. These receptor sequences come from an adult man with Graves' ophthalmopathy.

V and J are TRBV5-1 and TRBJ2-5; 10 bases match TRBD2. V was clipped by 4 bases and J by 5 bases; unmatched bases: 11. CDR1 is SGHRS and CDR2 is YFSETQ in the germline V gene. The CDR3 runs to 16 residues. This CDR3 is CASSTRTSGGGETQYF. Here the CDR3 DNA reads TGCGCCAGCAGCACACGGACTAGCGGAGGGGGGGAGACCCAGTACTTC.

A remark on this clonotype: The germline gene is not matched at one end of the junction; a read error may be the cause. This sequence joins TRBV19 and TRBJ2-2; the D gene is possibly TRBD2 (5 bases). The CDR3 runs to 11 residues. Germline assignment: CDR1 LNHDA and CDR2 SQIVND (reference sequence). The CDR3 nucleotides are TGTGCCAGCCAACGTACCGGGGAGCTGGTTTTT. Its protein is CASQRTGELVF.

This clonotype appeared many times. The V call is TRBV10-3, the J call TRBJ1-6; D is unclear. The CDR3 is 13 residues long. Germline V gene sequence: CDR1 ENHRY, CDR2 SYGVKD. Trimming shortened V by 2 bases and J by 9 bases, and 8 bases separated the two germline ends. The DNA for the CDR3 is TGTGCCATCAGTGAGCCGAGTCCTTCACCCCTCCACTTT. Translating it yields CAISEPSPSPLHF.

As regards this clonotype: No DNA is shown, since the ends of the CDR3 on it are uncertain; the CDR3 is the one TCRdb lists. The rearrangement uses TRBV25-1 and TRBJ2-2; the table gives TRBD2 as D, unverified against the DNA. 16 amino acids form the CDR3, both terminal residues included. Germline values: CDR1 MGHDK, CDR2 SYGVNS. CDR3 region: CACSARGRANTGELFF.

Turning to this clonotype: As the CDR3 is not closed by the conserved phenylalanine or tryptophan, this likely results from a read error. V gene TRBV9 combines with J gene TRBJ2-5; D is uncertain. The CDR3 is 14 residues long. Germline CDR1 reads SGDLS; CDR2 reads YYNGEE. V lost 0 bases and J 3 bases, leaving 9 bases between the germline ends. CDR3: CASSVDGLEETQYV. Here the CDR3 DNA reads TGTGCCAGCAGCGTAGACGGCCTCGAAGAGACCCAGTACGTC.

This clonotype has a count of ten or more. This sequence joins TRBV10-2 and TRBJ2-5, with 12 bases aligning to TRBD1. CDR3 length: 15 amino acids. V lost 3 bases and J lost 5; bases outside the gene matches: 4. Germline V lookup: CDR1 WSHSY, CDR2 SAAADI. This CDR3 is CASSDGTGGQETQYF. The CDR3 bases are TGCGCCAGCAGTGATGGGACAGGGGGCCAGGAGACCCAGTACTTC.

The chain uses TRBV10-3 and TRBJ1-2; TRBD1 agrees at 9 bases. Germline trimming cut 0 bases from V and 7 bases from J; bases unmatched to any gene: 9. This CDR3 has 16 amino acids. In germline, CDR1 is ENHRY, CDR2 SYGVKD. The CDR3 DNA is TGTGCCATCAGTGAGTCGACCGGGACAGGGAGAGTTGGCTACACCTTC. Its protein product is CAISESTGTGRVGYTF.

In this sample, this clonotype turned up many times. The V call is TRBV7-9, the J call TRBJ2-7; D is perhaps TRBD1 (6 bases). Germline-derived CDR1 and CDR2 are SEHNR and FQNEAQ (reference sequence). Trimming pared 1 base from V and 3 bases from J, leaving 10 bases between. The CDR3 extends over 14 amino acids. CDR3 nucleotide sequence: TGTGCCAGCAGCTTAGGACAGGTTGGCTACGAGCAGTACTTC. Protein product: CASSLGQVGYEQYF.

This clonotype was seen repeatedly, ten times or more. This chain links TRBV4-1 with TRBJ2-5; no clear D gene. V was shortened by 4 bases and J by 4 bases, with 10 bases between the two germline ends. CDR3 length: 13 amino acids. CDR1 and CDR2 (germline): MGHRA, YSYEKL. The CDR3 DNA is TGCGCCAGCAGCCGAATGAGTGGAGAGACCCAGTACTTC. It translates to CASSRMSGETQYF.

The rearrangement joins TRBV4-1 to TRBJ1-1; D call uncertain. In germline, CDR1 is MGHRA, CDR2 YSYEKL. This CDR3 is built from 15 residues. V was cut by 0 bases and J by 2 bases, with 10 bases left in between. For the CDR3, the DNA is TGCGCCAGCAGCCAAGATCAGGCCGGTAACACTGAAGCTTTCTTT. It encodes CASSQDQAGNTEAFF.

V usage is TRBV25-1 and J usage is TRBJ1-5; 7 bases are a match to TRBD1. Per germline, CDR1 MGHDK and CDR2 SYGVNS. The V and J ends lost 8 bases and 1 base, in that order; junction bases with no gene match: 14. The CDR3 extends over 17 amino acids. CDR3 bases: TGTGCCAGCGAGGGGGGGGGACAGATCAACAGCAATCAGCCCCAGCATTTT. It translates to CASEGGGQINSNQPQHF.

This clonotype was seen ten or more times. The V and J genes are TRBV10-3 and TRBJ1-1; D unresolved. V lost 10 bases and J 6 bases, leaving 24 bases between the germline ends. The germline V gene encodes CDR1 ENHRY and CDR2 SYGVKD. The CDR3 runs 15 residues. This CDR3 is CASRPRAGEVAEAFF. CDR3 DNA sequence: TGTGCCAGCAGGCCCAGAGCCGGAGAGGTCGCTGAAGCTTTCTTT.

The CDR3 region is CASSAHQGDQPQHF. The CDR3 DNA is TGTGCCAGCAGCGCCCATCAGGGAGATCAGCCCCAGCATTTT. This sequence joins TRBV9 and TRBJ1-5, with TRBD1 as a possible D gene (5 bases). CDR3 size: 14 residues. Germline assignment: CDR1 SGDLS and CDR2 YYNGEE. V lost 3 bases and J 5 bases, leaving 12 bases between the germline ends.

In this sample, this clonotype turned up many times. This sequence joins TRBV7-9 and TRBJ1-5; D is possibly TRBD1 (6 bases). Germline CDR1 reads SEHNR; CDR2 reads FQNEAQ (reference sequence). V lost 5 bases to trimming and J lost 1 base, with 6 bases between them. This CDR3 is 13 amino acids long. The CDR3, as DNA: TGTGCCAGCAGCCAGGGGAGCAATCAGCCCCAGCATTTT. Protein: CASSQGSNQPQHF.